This T cell receptor (beta chain) was obtained from a study of vaccination and CD4 T cells after COVID-19. This clonotype showed up just once. What it binds is unknown. A junction end diverges from the germline sequence, so it may reflect a read error. Findings and caveats of the study: Only after vaccination were a median 86.3% of convalescents' reactive clones seen. From a median of roughly 21 to 40, SARS-CoV-2-reactive clonotypes increased, though not significantly.

With the Oncomine TCR Beta short-read assay, DNA from cultured CD4+ T cells was sequenced. Researchers extracted genomic DNA from CD4+ T cells that had been cultured. TCRdb re-called the PCR reads with MiXCR, one entry per CDR3 protein. The table has several thousand distinct CDR3 sequences, nearly 60% seen once. Treatment defined: approximately 9-day PBMC culture with coronavirus spike peptide pools or control peptides (ViraFEST assay). One should note that the unexposed donor's CD4+ T cells were collected before the COVID-19 pandemic (2011-2018). The ViraFEST method relied on peptide pools to expand antigen-specific T cells, followed by TCR sequencing. CDR3 length: 13 residues. Per the germline V gene, CDR1 is SQVTM and CDR2 is ANQGSEA.

This receptor was identified in a human donor in good health. The sequenced sample was CD4+ T cells from blood, cultured in vitro. This chain links TRBV29-1 with TRBJ1-1, with 8 bases aligning to TRBD1. The CDR3 nucleotides are TGCAGCGTTGAAGGGCAGGGAGAGACAGGGGTTGACTTT. Protein: CSVEGQGETGVDF.